This TCR beta chain was recovered during a study of cytomegalovirus exposure and HLA in healthy donors. Study details: Around 83% of several hundred genotyped donors fell in the Caucasian-associated ancestry cluster. Findings and caveats of the study: Rare sequences made up most TCRs, while some public TCRs were found in many donors. Reported performance of the classifier showed diagnosis of cytomegalovirus status with high specificity and sensitivity. In a later analysis, TCR beta V- and J-gene trimming showed a link to a missense DCLRE1C variant.

Primers for the PCR totalled 60 Vbeta and 13 Jbeta. Generated by immunoSEQ multiplex PCR, the TCRdb table keeps only in-frame clones and is missing some. The repertoire holds 140,000 to 150,000 clones, with around a tenth as singletons. This clone was counted only a few times. Its specificity is unknown. Trimming stripped 2 bases from V and 5 bases from J, with 4 bases between. Looked up from germline, CDR1 is ENHRY and CDR2 is SYGVKD. CDR3 size: 11 residues. The source is a man aged 50 to 60 in good health and CMV-seronegative. The sequencing input was PBMCs. The J gene is TRBJ2-7, the V gene TRBV10-3; no reliable D call. CDR3 DNA sequence: TGTGCCATCAGTGAGCTAGACGAGCAGTACTTC. It is translated as CAISELDEQYF.